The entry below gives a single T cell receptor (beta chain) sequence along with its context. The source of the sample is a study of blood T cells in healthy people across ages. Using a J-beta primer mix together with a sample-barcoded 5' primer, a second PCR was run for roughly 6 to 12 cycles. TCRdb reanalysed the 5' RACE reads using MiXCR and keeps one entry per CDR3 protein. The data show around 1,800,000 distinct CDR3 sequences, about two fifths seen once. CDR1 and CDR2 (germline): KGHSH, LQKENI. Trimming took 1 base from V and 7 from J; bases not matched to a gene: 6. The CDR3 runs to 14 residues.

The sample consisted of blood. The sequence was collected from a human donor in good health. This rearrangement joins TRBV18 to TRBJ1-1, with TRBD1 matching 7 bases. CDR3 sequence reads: CASSPLAGGVEAFF. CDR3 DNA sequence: TGTGCCAGCTCACCACTAGCAGGGGGGGTTGAAGCTTTCTTT.